A single T cell receptor beta chain is shown here with its context. This sample is part of a study of T cell responses to AZD1222 COVID-19 vaccine. V was trimmed by 6 bases and J by 10 bases, leaving 18 bases between them. Germline V gene sequence: CDR1 SQVTM, CDR2 ANQGSEA. This CDR3 has 12 residues. Sequencing used immunoSEQ multiplex PCR; TCRdb keeps in-frame clones, though not all of them. The sample contains about 150,000 clones, about 87% of which appear only once. The TCR comes from an adult who received the AZD1222 COVID-19 vaccine. V gene TRBV29-1 combines with J gene TRBJ1-1, with a possible D match to TRBD1 (5 bases). Sequencing used peripheral blood, obtained 28 days after the second AZD1222 dose. CDR3 DNA sequence: TGCAGCGTCCATGGGACGGGACTAAGAGCTTTCTTT. Translated, it gives CSVHGTGLRAFF.